These 8 T cell receptor beta chains came from one sample sequenced in a study of cytomegalovirus exposure and HLA in healthy donors. With 60 Vbeta and 13 Jbeta primers, the PCR was carried out. Using immunoSEQ multiplex PCR, the repertoire was profiled, and TCRdb retains in-frame clones only, with some absent. Of 90,000 to 120,000 clones listed, roughly three quarters are singletons. The sequencing sample was made of PBMCs. The receptors here all came from a woman aged 40 to 50 in good health and CMV-seronegative.

The V and J genes are TRBV7-2 and TRBJ2-2, with TRBD2 identical over 7 bases. The CDR3 is made up of 13 amino acids. Germline trimming cut 11 bases from V and 4 bases from J; bases unmatched to any gene: 7. Per the germline V gene, CDR1 is SGHTA and CDR2 is FQGNSA. The CDR3 loop reads CASRRESTGELFF. The CDR3 region has the DNA TGTGCCTCTCGGCGGGAGAGCACCGGGGAGCTGTTTTTT.

This chain uses TRBV11-2 with TRBJ1-2, with 7 bases aligning to TRBD1. V trimming: 4 bases; J trimming: 2 bases; junction bases outside the gene matches: 13. The CDR3 extends over 17 amino acids. CDR1 SGHAT and CDR2 FQNNGV come from the germline V gene. CDR3 in DNA: TGTGCCAGCAGCTCCCCTCGGGACAGTTTCTTAAACTATGGCTACACCTTC. This codes for CASSSPRDSFLNYGYTF. The entire variable domain, with the rest obtained from reference TRBV11-2 and TRBJ1-2, is as follows: EAGVAQSPRYKIIEKRQSVAFWCNPISGHATLYWYQQILGQGPKLLIQFQNNGVVDDSQLPKDRFSAERLKGVDSTLKIQPAKLEDSAVYLCASSSPRDSFLNYGYTFGSGTRLTVV.

V gene TRBV9 combines with J gene TRBJ2-1; the match to TRBD2 covers 8 bases. The V gene end was trimmed by 0 bases and the J gene end by 5 bases; junction bases not matched to a gene: 7. Germline CDR1 reads SGDLS; CDR2 reads YYNGEE. This CDR3 contains 16 residues. The CDR3 region has the DNA TGTGCCAGCAGCGTAGAAGGCGGGAGGACGCACAATGAGCAGTTCTTC. Its protein is CASSVEGGRTHNEQFF.

The chain employs TRBV28 and TRBJ2-3; D might be TRBD2 (6 bases). This CDR3 is built from 16 residues. Germline CDR1 is MDHEN and CDR2 is SYDVKM. Trimming took 5 bases from V and 6 from J, leaving 21 bases between them. This CDR3 reads CASSTRRGLHRDTQYF. The DNA of the CDR3 is TGTGCCAGCAGTACCCGCAGAGGACTACACCGGGATACGCAGTATTTT.

V gene TRBV7-2 combines with J gene TRBJ1-5; the match to TRBD1 covers 8 bases. The CDR3 loop spans 15 amino acids. From germline, CDR1 is SGHTA and CDR2 FQGNSA. J was trimmed by 9 bases and V by 5 bases; bases with no gene match: 12. The CDR3 loop reads CASSPTPGQGRPQHF. The CDR3 nucleotides are TGTGCCAGCAGCCCGACTCCCGGACAGGGCCGGCCCCAGCATTTT.

The chain couples TRBV5-4 to TRBJ2-3, with 7 bases lining up with TRBD2. The ends lost 4 bases at V and 2 bases at J; junction bases unmatched: 10. Germline lookup yields CDR1 SGHNT and CDR2 YYREEE (reference sequence). The CDR3 has 16 amino acids. CDR3 DNA sequence: TGTGCCAGCAGCCCGGGAGCGGGAAGAGACACAGATACGCAGTATTTT. This translates into CASSPGAGRDTDTQYF.

The V gene is TRBV7-3, the J gene TRBJ1-1, with 7 bases identical to TRBD1. The CDR3 is 15 amino acids. V dropped 5 bases and J dropped 0; count of bases not matched to a gene: 6. CDR1 is SGHTA and CDR2 is FQGTGA in the germline V gene. CDR3 in DNA: TGTGCCAGCAGCGCCGCCGGGACAGTGAACACTGAAGCTTTCTTT. As protein: CASSAAGTVNTEAFF.

The chain uses TRBV6-6 and TRBJ1-3, with 10 bases lining up with TRBD1. With 6 bases clipped from V and 3 bases from J, the junction kept 5 bases outside the gene matches. This CDR3 is built from 15 residues. CDR1 is MNHNY and CDR2 is SVGAGI in the germline V gene (reference sequence). Here the CDR3 DNA reads TGTGCCAGCAGGACGACAGGGGGCATTGGAAACACCATATATTTT. Protein product: CASRTTGGIGNTIYF.